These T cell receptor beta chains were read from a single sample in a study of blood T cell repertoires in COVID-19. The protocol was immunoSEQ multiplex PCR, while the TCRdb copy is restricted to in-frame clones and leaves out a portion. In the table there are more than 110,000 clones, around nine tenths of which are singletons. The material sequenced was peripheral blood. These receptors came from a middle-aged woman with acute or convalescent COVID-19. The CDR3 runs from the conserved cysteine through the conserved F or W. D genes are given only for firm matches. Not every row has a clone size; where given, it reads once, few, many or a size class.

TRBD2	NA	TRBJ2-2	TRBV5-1	TGCGCCAGCAGCTTCGGGACTACCTCGAACACCGGGGAGCTGTTTTTT	CASSFGTTSNTGELFF
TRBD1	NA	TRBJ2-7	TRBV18	TGTGCCAGCTCACCACAAGGGGGCAGGTACGAGCAGTACTTC	CASSPQGGRYEQYF
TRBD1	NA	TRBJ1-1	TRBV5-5	TGTGCCAGCAGCTCACCACAGGGGGCTTTCACTGAAGCTTTCTTT	CASSSPQGAFTEAFF
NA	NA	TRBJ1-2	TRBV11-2	TGTGCCAGCAGCTTACTCCACAGCGGATACTATGGCTACACCTTC	CASSLLHSGYYGYTF
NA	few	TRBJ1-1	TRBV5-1	TGCGCCAGCAGTGAGACAAACGGATTGAACACTGAAGCTTTCTTT	CASSETNGLNTEAFF
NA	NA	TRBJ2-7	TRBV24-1	TGTGCCACCAGTGATCTACTATACGAGCAGTACTTC	CATSDLLYEQYF
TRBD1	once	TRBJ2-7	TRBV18	TGTGCCAGCTCTCCGAGATCCGGGACAGGGGTTTACGAGCAGTACTTC	CASSPRSGTGVYEQYF
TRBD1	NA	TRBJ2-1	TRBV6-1	TGTGCCAGCAGTGAAGCGACAGGGGGAAAGCAGTTCTTC	CASSEATGGKQFF
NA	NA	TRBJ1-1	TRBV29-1	TGCAGCGTTGCGGCGGATGAAGCTTTCTTT	CSVAADEAFF
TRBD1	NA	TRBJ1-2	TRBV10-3	TGTGCCATCAGTGAATCGACCGGGACAGAAAAGGGCTACACCTTC	CAISESTGTEKGYTF
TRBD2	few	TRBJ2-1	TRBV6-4	TGTGCCAGCAGTGACTCTGGCGGGAGGGCCTCGGATGAGCAGTTCTTC	CASSDSGGRASDEQFF
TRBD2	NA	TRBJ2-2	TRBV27	TGTGCCAGCACCCCAGGACTAGCGGGAGTCACCGGGGAGCTGTTTTTT	CASTPGLAGVTGELFF
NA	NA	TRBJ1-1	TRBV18	TGTGCCAGCTCACCAAGGCAGGGGTCATGGGACACTGAAGCTTTCTTT	CASSPRQGSWDTEAFF
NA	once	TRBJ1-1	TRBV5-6	TGTGCCAGCAGCTCTAACTATAGGGTCGGACGGGGGAAAGCTTTCTTT	CASSSNYRVGRGKAFF
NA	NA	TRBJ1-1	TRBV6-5	TGTGCCAGCAGTTACGGGCAGGCGAACACTGAAGCTTTCTTT	CASSYGQANTEAFF
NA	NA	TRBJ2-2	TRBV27	TGTGCCAGCAGTTTAGTCTCGCGAAGTACCGGGGAGCTGTTTTTT	CASSLVSRSTGELFF
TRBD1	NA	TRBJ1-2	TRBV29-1	TGCAGCGCTTCTGGGACAGGGGGTAACTATGGCTACACCTTC	CSASGTGGNYGYTF
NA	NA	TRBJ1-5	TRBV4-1	TGCGCCAGCAGCCTCCCCGGACAGCTGAATCAGCCCCAGCATTTT	CASSLPGQLNQPQHF
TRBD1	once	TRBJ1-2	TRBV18	TGTGCCAGCTCACCGGGACAGGGTGGCTACACCTTC	CASSPGQGGYTF